This T cell receptor (beta chain) was obtained from a study of cytomegalovirus exposure and HLA in healthy donors. For the study at large: Earlier findings included roughly 100 million unique TCR beta sequences obtained from 150 million to 200 million T cells. Study-level findings and limits: According to a later analysis, donors in an Asian-associated ancestry cluster reportedly had fewer N-insertions than the roughly 640-donor mean.

A note on this clone: Its antigen is as yet unknown.

Primers for the PCR totalled 60 Vbeta and 13 Jbeta. Here immunoSEQ multiplex PCR was the method, and the copy in TCRdb shows in-frame clones only, minus some. This sample carries some 250,000 clones, 82% of them seen once, and the ten largest clones take 5% to 6%. Despite likely unrecorded immune exposures, the donors were nominally healthy at the time of sampling. V was cut by 5 bases and J by 0 bases, with 11 bases left in between. The germline V gene encodes CDR1 SGDLS and CDR2 YYNGEE. The CDR3 sequence is 14 residues long. The J gene is TRBJ1-1, the V gene TRBV9, with no clear D. This clonotype was obtained from a woman in her thirties or forties in good health and CMV-seropositive. The specimen was PBMCs. CDR3 region: CASSVGLMNTEAFF. The CDR3, as DNA: TGTGCCAGCAGTGTTGGACTGATGAACACTGAAGCTTTCTTT.